This TCR beta chain came from a study of T-cell reconstitution after alpha-beta-depleted transplantation in children (dated by TCRdb to about 2016). Regarding the study in general: Using TCR repertoire profiling, the study quantitatively followed how T-cell immune reconstitution unfolded in children after TCRalphabeta/CD19-depleted allogeneic hematopoietic cell transplantation.

The germline ends are 13 bases apart after V is trimmed by 2 bases and J by 3 bases. Including cysteine and phenylalanine, the CDR3 has 16 amino acids. Only the CDR3 DNA is retained, 48 bases long and in frame from the first base. The germline V gene encodes CDR1 SGHTA and CDR2 FQGNSA. This clonotype was seen repeatedly, ten times or more. The antigen this receptor binds is unknown. No base qualities exist here, and no much larger clone lies one base off it. Receptor amplification or capture employed PCR. Sequencer: Illumina HiSeq 2500. TCR libraries were prepared with molecular barcoding, using unique molecular identifiers to normalize TCRbeta repertoire quantification. The public reads were quality trimmed at Q25 with fastp and then assembled into clones with MiXCR by TCRdb, keeping productive beta chains. Rows with a matching CDR3 protein are joined into one entry that keeps the most common DNA and genes. The sample records about 400,000 distinct CDR3 sequences, roughly 20% of which are singletons. Of the sample, about 3.8% falls within the top ten clones.

The rearranged chain carries TRBV7-2 and TRBJ1-4; the D gene is possibly TRBD1, with 5 bases matching. The TCR was taken from a human donor who donated a stem cell graft to a child with acute myeloid leukemia. Sequenced here: PBMCs from the stem cell graft donor, sampled from the stem cell graft. The DNA is as follows: TGTGCCAGCAGCTTACAGCCAGGGCGTGCTAATGAAAAACTGTTTTTT. Translation gives CASSLQPGRANEKLFF.